This T cell receptor beta chain was captured by sequencing in a study of T cell repertoires in cytomegalovirus infection. Study-level findings and limits: Clonotype analysis showed dominance of the ex vivo response by HLA-C-restricted CMV-specific TCR beta clonotypes.

From the reads, TCRdb called clonotypes with MiXCR, one entry per CDR3 protein. Of 150,000 or so distinct CDR3 sequences in the sample, about a sixth were seen once. The sample holds a few counts of this clonotype. Its antigen is still unknown. CDR1 and CDR2 (germline): SGDLS, YYNGEE. The CDR3 has 15 residues. The ends were cut back, 1 base at V and 9 bases at J, with 17 bases in the middle. The sequencing input was CD8+ T cells from PBMCs. This chain connects TRBV9 to TRBJ2-1, with no clear D. The receptor's source is a human donor in good health (CMV status not recorded). Some clones in this sample may be carry-over from other donors' samples. CDR3 DNA sequence: TGTGCCAGCAGCGTATTAGGAGAATATAGGAGTGAGCAGTTCTTC. Translation gives CASSVLGEYRSEQFF.